This T cell receptor (beta chain) was recorded in a study of T cell responses to AZD1222 COVID-19 vaccine. Study-wide findings and caveats: Nearly half of spike-specific TCRs reportedly target variant regions that are unmutated in the B.1.351 and B.1.1.7 variants.

The data were produced by immunoSEQ multiplex PCR, yet TCRdb's version contains in-frame clones alone and is incomplete. The sample includes 150,000 to 200,000 clones, 90% of them seen just once. The germline V gene has CDR1 SGHRS and CDR2 YFSETQ. CDR3 length: 17 residues. The germline V and J ends were trimmed by 5 bases and 3 bases, with 23 bases remaining between them. About this clone: The antigen is undetermined.

The TCR comes from an adult in good health. The V call is TRBV5-1, the J call TRBJ1-2; perhaps TRBD1 as D (6 bases). The sequenced sample was peripheral blood, obtained on day 0 of AZD1222 vaccination. As DNA, the CDR3 is TGCGCCAGCAGTGGGGGCGTTCGGGTTGCGGACTACTATGGCTACACCTTC. It translates to CASSGGVRVADYYGYTF.